The T cell receptor (beta chain) under discussion was sequenced for a study of shared clonotypes between healthy human individuals. Study information: The study enrolled a couple of women and a few men aged 18 to 49. Study-wide findings and caveats: Naive subsets generally exceeded memory subsets in estimated richness.

A word on this clone: Its antigen is unidentified.

This CDR3 is 14 amino acids long. V dropped 5 bases and J dropped 0 bases, with 5 bases sitting between them. Germline CDR1 is SNHLY and CDR2 is FYNNEI. Each subset's genomic DNA was split evenly across several immunoSEQ plates. Replicate PCRs from sorted subsets contained approximately 190 ng DNA, which is 31,000 or so T cell genomes. The data were produced by immunoSEQ multiplex PCR, yet TCRdb's version contains in-frame clones alone and is incomplete. The sample holds just over 2,000,000 clones; approximately 94% are singletons and the top ten take 0.85% to 1.3%. Naive CD8 cells lacked CD45RO, underwent positive selection for CCR7 and left out terminally differentiated effector memory CD45RA+ cells.

The chain joins TRBV2 to TRBJ2-6; D not resolved. The sequencing sample was made of naive CD8+ T cells sorted from blood. This sequence was found in a man between 18 and 29 years old in good health. The CDR3 nucleotides read TGTGCCAGCAGTCACGACTCTGGGGCCAACGTCCTGACTTTC. Its translation: CASSHDSGANVLTF.